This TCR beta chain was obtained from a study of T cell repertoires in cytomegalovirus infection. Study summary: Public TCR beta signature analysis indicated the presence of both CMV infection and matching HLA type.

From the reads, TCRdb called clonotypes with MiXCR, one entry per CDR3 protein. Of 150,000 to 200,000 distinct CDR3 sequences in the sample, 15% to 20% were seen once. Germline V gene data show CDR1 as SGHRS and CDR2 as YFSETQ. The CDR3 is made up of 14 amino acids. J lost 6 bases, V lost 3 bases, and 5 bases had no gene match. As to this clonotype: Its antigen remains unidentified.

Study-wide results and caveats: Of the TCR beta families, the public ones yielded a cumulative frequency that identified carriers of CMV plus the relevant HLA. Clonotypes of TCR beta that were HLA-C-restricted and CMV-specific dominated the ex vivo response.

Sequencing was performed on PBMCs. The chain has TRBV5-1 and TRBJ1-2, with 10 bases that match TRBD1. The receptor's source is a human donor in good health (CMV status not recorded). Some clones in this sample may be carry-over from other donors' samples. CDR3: CASSSTGTGDGYTF. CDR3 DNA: TGCGCCAGCAGCTCAACCGGGACAGGGGATGGCTACACCTTC.